The rows below give T cell receptor beta chains drawn from one sample of a study of beta chain features in type 1 diabetes. Sequenced by immunoSEQ multiplex PCR; TCRdb stores in-frame clones only, minus some. The repertoire holds 900,000 or so clones, with roughly 17% as singletons. Specimen: naive CD4+ T cells from blood. The receptors shown here come from a woman aged 18-29 years in good health. Both conserved end residues are part of each CDR3. The D gene is left open where the match is weak. Size values are once, few and many counts, or a class for expanded clones, and some rows have none.

CDR3aa: CASSPEGLAPGEQYF; CDR3nt: TGTGCCAGCTCACCCGAGGGACTAGCACCCGGCGAGCAGTACTTC; v_gene: TRBV18; d_gene: TRBD2; abundance: few; j_gene: TRBJ2-7
CDR3aa: CASSPAGLAGVLEQYF; CDR3nt: TGTGCCAGCAGCCCGGCGGGCCTAGCGGGAGTCCTCGAGCAGTACTTC; v_gene: TRBV5-6; d_gene: TRBD2; abundance: few; j_gene: TRBJ2-7
CDR3aa: CASSEGLETQYF; CDR3nt: TGTGCCAGCAGCGAGGGACTAGAGACCCAGTACTTC; v_gene: TRBV7-2; d_gene: -; abundance: -; j_gene: TRBJ2-5
CDR3aa: CASSPFPADTQYF; CDR3nt: TGTGCCAGCTCACCGTTCCCAGCAGATACGCAGTATTTT; v_gene: TRBV18; d_gene: -; abundance: few; j_gene: TRBJ2-3
CDR3aa: CASSPVIGELFF; CDR3nt: TGTGCTAGCAGCCCCGTAATTGGGGAGCTGTTTTTT; v_gene: TRBV7-7; d_gene: -; abundance: -; j_gene: TRBJ2-2
CDR3aa: CASSPRAIATNEKLFF; CDR3nt: TGTGCCAGCTCACCGCGGGCTATTGCAACTAATGAAAAACTGTTTTTT; v_gene: TRBV18; d_gene: -; abundance: few; j_gene: TRBJ1-4
CDR3aa: CATSRDRFIYGYTF; CDR3nt: TGTGCCACCAGCAGAGATCGATTTATCTATGGCTACACCTTC; v_gene: TRBV15; d_gene: -; abundance: -; j_gene: TRBJ1-2
CDR3aa: CASSAWAEKLFF; CDR3nt: TGTGCCAGCAGTGCCTGGGCGGAAAAACTGTTTTTT; v_gene: TRBV6-1; d_gene: -; abundance: -; j_gene: TRBJ1-4
CDR3aa: CAWEGDDQPQHF; CDR3nt: TGTGCCTGGGAGGGGGACGATCAGCCCCAGCATTTT; v_gene: TRBV6-8; d_gene: -; abundance: few; j_gene: TRBJ1-5
CDR3aa: CASSQHPDSLYEQYF; CDR3nt: TGCGCCAGCTCCCAACACCCGGACAGTCTGTACGAGCAGTACTTC; v_gene: TRBV5-1; d_gene: -; abundance: -; j_gene: TRBJ2-7
CDR3aa: CASSLFQRGAMETQETTDTQYF; CDR3nt: TGTGCCAGCAGTTTATTTCAGCGAGGGGCCATGGAGACCCAAGAGACTACAGATACGCAGTATTTT; v_gene: TRBV28; d_gene: -; abundance: -; j_gene: TRBJ2-3
CDR3aa: CASSVAPSRGTEAFF; CDR3nt: TGTGCCAGCAGCGTAGCCCCCAGTCGGGGGACTGAAGCTTTCTTT; v_gene: TRBV9; d_gene: -; abundance: -; j_gene: TRBJ1-1
CDR3aa: CASGQSRALVTEAFF; CDR3nt: TGTGCCAGCGGGCAATCCAGGGCCCTGGTCACTGAAGCTTTCTTT; v_gene: TRBV6-4; d_gene: -; abundance: -; j_gene: TRBJ1-1
CDR3aa: CASRHTEAFF; CDR3nt: TGTGCCAGCAGACACACTGAAGCTTTCTTT; v_gene: TRBV6-6; d_gene: -; abundance: -; j_gene: TRBJ1-1
CDR3aa: CASSVGGSTNTGELFF; CDR3nt: TGTGCCAGCAGCGTAGGCGGGAGTACGAACACCGGGGAGCTGTTTTTT; v_gene: TRBV9; d_gene: TRBD2; abundance: -; j_gene: TRBJ2-2
CDR3aa: CASSQDWTATYNEQFF; CDR3nt: TGCGCCAGCAGCCAAGATTGGACAGCAACCTACAATGAGCAGTTCTTC; v_gene: TRBV4-3; d_gene: -; abundance: few; j_gene: TRBJ2-1
CDR3aa: CASSFPRQGHYEQYF; CDR3nt: TGTGCCAGCAGTTTCCCGAGACAGGGCCACTACGAGCAGTACTTC; v_gene: TRBV28; d_gene: TRBD1; abundance: -; j_gene: TRBJ2-7
CDR3aa: CASSYSENTIYF; CDR3nt: TGTGCCAGCAGTTACTCAGAAAACACCATATATTTT; v_gene: TRBV6-6; d_gene: -; abundance: few; j_gene: TRBJ1-3
CDR3aa: CASSLVAGSTDTQYF; CDR3nt: TGTGCCAGCAGCTTAGTTGCGGGTAGCACAGATACGCAGTATTTT; v_gene: TRBV7-2; d_gene: -; abundance: -; j_gene: TRBJ2-3
CDR3aa: CSARVAETQYF; CDR3nt: TGCAGTGCTAGAGTGGCGGAGACCCAGTACTTC; v_gene: TRBV20-1; d_gene: -; abundance: -; j_gene: TRBJ2-5
CDR3aa: CASSRPGTGTYEQYF; CDR3nt: TGTGCCAGCAGCCGTCCCGGGACAGGTACCTACGAGCAGTACTTC; v_gene: TRBV6-5; d_gene: TRBD1; abundance: few; j_gene: TRBJ2-7
CDR3aa: CASRETGGYEQYF; CDR3nt: TGTGCCAGCAGGGAAACAGGGGGCTACGAGCAGTACTTC; v_gene: TRBV2; d_gene: TRBD1; abundance: -; j_gene: TRBJ2-7
CDR3aa: CASSRYVPWEMRETQYF; CDR3nt: TGTGCCAGCAGCCGATATGTCCCGTGGGAGATGAGAGAGACCCAGTACTTC; v_gene: TRBV5-4; d_gene: -; abundance: few; j_gene: TRBJ2-5
CDR3aa: CASRKDRYNEQFF; CDR3nt: TGTGCCAGCAGAAAGGACAGGTACAATGAGCAGTTCTTC; v_gene: TRBV28; d_gene: TRBD1; abundance: -; j_gene: TRBJ2-1
CDR3aa: CASSLQRNQPQHF; CDR3nt: TGTGCCAGCAGCCTTCAGAGAAATCAGCCCCAGCATTTT; v_gene: TRBV7-9; d_gene: -; abundance: -; j_gene: TRBJ1-5
CDR3aa: CASSEERAGVRSYEQYF; CDR3nt: TGCGCCAGCAGTGAGGAAAGAGCGGGAGTACGAAGCTACGAGCAGTACTTC; v_gene: TRBV10-2; d_gene: TRBD2; abundance: -; j_gene: TRBJ2-7
CDR3aa: CASRGYEQYF; CDR3nt: TGTGCCAGCAGGGGGTACGAGCAGTACTTC; v_gene: TRBV28; d_gene: -; abundance: few; j_gene: TRBJ2-7
CDR3aa: CASRKGLAGAVEQFF; CDR3nt: TGTGCCAGCAGAAAAGGACTAGCGGGAGCCGTTGAGCAGTTCTTC; v_gene: TRBV2; d_gene: TRBD2; abundance: -; j_gene: TRBJ2-1